Given below is one T cell receptor beta chain in context. Unmatched junction bases numbered 8, after V lost 0 bases and J lost 3 bases. The CDR3 loop spans 16 amino acids. Germline V lookup: CDR1 LNHNV, CDR2 YYDKDF (reference sequence). The investigators reverse transcribed all of the isolated RNA, so they sequenced expressed TCRB transcripts. Measured with immunoSEQ multiplex PCR; TCRdb has only the in-frame clones, and not every one. The data show 450,000 to 550,000 clones, roughly 30% seen once. This sample is drawn from a study of beta chain features in type 1 diabetes. The rearrangement joins TRBV15 to TRBJ2-7; 7 bases line up with TRBD1. Input material: naive CD4+ T cells from blood. This receptor was taken from a man aged 18 to 29 in good health. CDR3 region: CATSRDSGGDGYEQYF. DNA for the CDR3: TGTGCCACCAGCAGAGATTCAGGGGGAGATGGCTACGAGCAGTACTTC. Full variable domain (missing parts from reference TRBV15 and TRBJ2-7): DAMVIQNPRYQVTQFGKPVTLSCSQTLNHNVMYWYQQKSSQAPKLLFHYYDKDFNNEADTPDNFQSRRPNTSFCFLDIRSPGLGDTAMYLCATSRDSGGDGYEQYFGPGTRLTVT.